Described below is a single TCR beta chain sequence and its context. This sample stems from a study of blood T cell repertoires in COVID-19. About the research overall: The analysed material was cDNA or gDNA that came from T cells, B-cell-depleted T cells, or PBMCs.

Original methodology: Scientists estimated how many nucleated cells there were by amplifying reference gene primers. The repertoire was sequenced with immunoSEQ multiplex PCR; TCRdb's copy has only in-frame clones and lacks some. The V and J calls and clone size come from that table; D and trimming were worked out from the DNA. The table includes approximately 150,000 clones, over 70% detected once. The V end lost 4 bases, the J end lost 5 bases, and 9 bases lay between the germline ends. The germline CDR1 and CDR2 sequences are MNHEY and SVGAGI. The CDR3 has 13 residues. What was sequenced was peripheral blood. This sequence joins TRBV6-5 and TRBJ2-1, with D unresolved. The sequence was obtained from a woman aged 60-75 years with acute or convalescent COVID-19. The CDR3 bases are TGTGCCAGCAGTTTCGACACTGACAATGAGCAGTTCTTC. This codes for CASSFDTDNEQFF.